This TCR beta chain was profiled in a study of PD-L1 blockade in urothelial cancer (dated by TCRdb to 2016 to 2017). In terms of the full investigation: Every patient began therapy in the mid-2010s and was given atezolizumab 1,200 mg intravenously every 3 weeks. Twenty-five of 29 patients were identified as males with urothelial cancer of bladder origin, and a prior smoking history was reported by 18 of 29 patients. Progression-free survival longer than 6 months counted as durable clinical benefit, and TCR features were additionally tested against both progression-free and overall survival. Durable clinical benefit was achieved by nine patients but not by the remaining 20. Blood samples yielded a median of roughly 150,000 T cells and tens of thousands of unique TCRs, with median clonality around 0.084. Blood samples were analyzed 3 weeks after the start of treatment (second dose) and 6 weeks after the start of treatment. Pretreatment blood TCR-seq was available for twenty-nine patients, at least one posttreatment blood collection was obtained for 24 patients, and tumor TCR-seq was available for 24 patients. TCR sequencing covered pretreatment tumor samples and matched, serially collected peripheral blood taken before and after atezolizumab treatment. An exploratory multi-omic analysis was conducted of the somatic, immune and clinical correlates of response to PD-L1 blockade with atezolizumab in urothelial cancer. In the same patients, pretreatment tumors underwent whole exome sequencing and RNA sequencing in addition to TCR sequencing. An ECOG performance status of 0 or 1 was recorded for the patients, and 0 to 3 prior chemotherapy regimens had been received by the patients.

V and J are trimmed by 5 bases and 8 bases, and the gene matches miss 11 bases of the junction. CDR1 is given as KGHSH and CDR2 as LQKENI, both from the germline V gene. Including the terminal cysteine and phenylalanine, the CDR3 comprises 16 residues. The only DNA kept is the CDR3, 48 bases in frame from the first base. Remarks on this clone: No cognate antigen has been identified for it. One base away there is no much larger clone; base qualities are not given.

Synthetic TCR analog templates were spiked into each PCR so that absolute template abundance could be estimated from read counts. TCRbeta CDR3 regions were amplified from genomic DNA with bias-controlled V and J gene primers using the immunoSEQ assay. Rearranged TCRbeta segments were sequenced at approximately 20X coverage. On the study's bioinformatics: Sequencing errors were corrected by clustering, and CDR3s were annotated against IMGT so that V, D and J genes could be assigned. Only productive TCRbeta rearrangements were used in downstream analyses, excluding out-of-frame or stop-codon sequences. Clonality was computed as one minus Shannon entropy normalized by the log of the number of unique productive sequences. Fisher's exact test with Benjamini-Hochberg correction, at a threshold of adjusted p below 0.01, was used to find clones that differed between time points or between blood and tumor. Drawn from immuneACCESS, this table holds only the in-frame rearrangements with V and J called that TCRdb kept. Clones are partly lost; checked studies trace under half to an unresolved V gene and leave the rest unexplained. The V and J calls and clone size are taken from that table; D and trimming were inferred from the DNA. The sample contains about 110,000 clones, approximately 85% of them found a single time. In total, the top ten clones hold 2% to 3% of the sample.

Findings and caveats that apply to the study as a whole: Among patients with durable benefit, tumor-associated TCR clones showed greater expansion in peripheral blood 3 weeks after treatment started (n = 22, p = 0.022). Because the sample size was small (n of about 31) and many of the analyses were exploratory, the results are meant to be hypothesis-generating. Improved progression-free and overall survival was found to be associated with pretreatment peripheral blood TCR clonality below the median.

A cohort of more than 25 patients with locally advanced or metastatic urothelial carcinoma, treated at Memorial Sloan Kettering on a trial protocol, was included. Peripheral blood mononuclear cells were collected pretreatment and during treatment, with between 1 and 8 total time points per patient. The Qiagen DNeasy Blood extraction kit was used to purify genomic DNA from total PBMCs and from tumor samples. PBMCs were collected pretreatment and during treatment, and were isolated and stored as previously described. The rearrangement joined TRBV18 to TRBJ2-1; TRBD2 matches 11 bases in the middle. Specimen: PBMCs, collected around atezolizumab (anti-PD-L1) treatment. The TCR comes from a man between 45 and 60 years old with urothelial cancer. The CDR3 protein: CASSGLAGGPSDEQFF. The DNA reads as follows: TGTGCCAGCTCAGGATTAGCGGGAGGGCCCTCCGATGAGCAGTTCTTC.